This T cell receptor beta chain was found in a study of control samples from healthy donors and cancer patients. CDR1 MNHEY and CDR2 SVGEGT come from the germline V gene. The CDR3 is 13 residues long. Trimming took 5 bases from V and 6 from J, leaving 11 bases between them. Produced via immunoSEQ multiplex PCR; TCRdb's table is partial and in-frame only. The sample has 100,000 or so clones; roughly 90% are singletons. V is TRBV6-2 or TRBV6-3 and J is TRBJ2-1, with D unresolved. This TCR was sampled from a man aged 25-45 years in good health. The sample taken for sequencing was blood. CDR3 in DNA: TGTGCCAGCAGTGTCGCAGGTGCCAATGAGCAGTTCTTC. It specifies CASSVAGANEQFF.